This is a list of T cell receptor beta chains from one sample in a study of blood T cell repertoires in COVID-19. Generated by immunoSEQ multiplex PCR, the TCRdb table keeps only in-frame clones and is missing some. The sample lists 150,000 to 200,000 clones; around 83% were seen once. Sequencing was carried out using peripheral blood. These receptors all stem from a middle-aged woman with acute or convalescent COVID-19. Both conserved end residues are part of each CDR3. The order of the fields is clone size, V gene, J gene, CDR3 length, D gene, CDR3 DNA, CDR3 protein. A D gene is named only where the DNA matches it firmly. Some rows mark clone size as missing; the rest say once, few, many or name a class of expanded clone.

>NA|TRBV19|TRBJ2-3|15|TRBD2
TGTGCCAGTAGCCACAGCGGGGATAGCACAGATACGCAGTATTTT
CASSHSGDSTDTQYF
>NA|TRBV7-9|TRBJ1-5|13|NA
TGTGCCAGCAGCAGGGGGGAGACTCAGCCCCAGCATTTT
CASSRGETQPQHF
>once|TRBV5-1|TRBJ1-4|15|NA
TGCGCCAGCAGCTTGGAGGGAGGGTTGGGTGAAAAACTGTTTTTT
CASSLEGGLGEKLFF
>NA|TRBV30|TRBJ1-1|17|TRBD1
TGTGCCTGGAGGGAGTTAGGGGACAGAACGTTGAACACTGAAGCTTTCTTT
CAWRELGDRTLNTEAFF
>few|TRBV27|TRBJ1-1|14|NA
TGTGCCACCAAGTGGGGAACAGGGAACACTGAAGCTTTCTTT
CATKWGTGNTEAFF
>once|TRBV11-1|TRBJ1-1|14|TRBD1
TGTGCCAGCAGCTTAGTCGGACAGGGGGCCGGGGCTTTCTTT
CASSLVGQGAGAFF
>NA|TRBV9|TRBJ1-2|15|NA
TGTGCCAGCAGTGCCTTAACAGGCGCTAACTATGGCTACACCTTC
CASSALTGANYGYTF
>NA|TRBV29-1|TRBJ2-7|14|TRBD1
TGCAGCGTTGAAACCGGGACAGGGATCTACGAGCAGTACTTC
CSVETGTGIYEQYF
>NA|TRBV19|TRBJ2-1|14|TRBD1
TGTGCCAGTAACTCCTGGGACAGAAGGAATGAGCAGTTCTTC
CASNSWDRRNEQFF
>NA|TRBV7-9|TRBJ1-1|17|TRBD1
TGTGCCAGCAGATACGTGGGGGTGAAGCAGGGGGACACTGAAGCTTTCTTT
CASRYVGVKQGDTEAFF
>once|TRBV6-5|TRBJ2-2|13|NA
TGTGCCAGCGTTTGGGGGGGCGTCGGGGAGCTGTTTTTT
CASVWGGVGELFF
>NA|TRBV2|TRBJ2-7|14|TRBD2
TGTGCCAGCAGAAGGACTAGCGGGGGTTACGAGCAGTACTTC
CASRRTSGGYEQYF
>NA|TRBV28|TRBJ1-1|14|NA
TGTGCCAGCAGCCTCGAGGACATGAACACTGAAGCTTTCTTT
CASSLEDMNTEAFF
>NA|TRBV19|TRBJ2-7|15|TRBD1
TGTGCCAGTAGGGGACAGGCATTCGGGTTCGGCGAGCAGTACTTC
CASRGQAFGFGEQYF
>NA|TRBV11-2|TRBJ2-7|13|TRBD1
TGTGCCAGCAGCTTAGGGACAGGGGGCGTCGAGTACTTC
CASSLGTGGVEYF
>few|TRBV30|TRBJ1-6|12|NA
TGTGCCTGGGGAGAGACCCGGGAGGGACTCCACTTT
CAWGETREGLHF
>NA|TRBV27|TRBJ1-4|17|NA
TGTGCCAGCAGTGCTACTGCGCGGCAGGGGATAGTCGAAAAACTGTTTTTT
CASSATARQGIVEKLFF
>NA|TRBV9|TRBJ1-2|13|NA
TGTGCCAGCAGCATGGGCAGGGTCGATGGCTACACCTTC
CASSMGRVDGYTF
>NA|TRBV7-9|TRBJ1-1|14|NA
TGTGCCAGCGTACCCGAGGGGGGGGGAACTGAAGCTTTCTTT
CASVPEGGGTEAFF
>NA|TRBV21-1|TRBJ2-7|16|NA
TGTGCCAGCAGCAAATGGGGCCCGAACCTCTCCTACGAGCAGTACTTC
CASSKWGPNLSYEQYF
>NA|TRBV12-5|TRBJ2-2|18|TRBD2
TGTGCTAGTGGTTTGGCCAGCGGGAGGGCCCTTACCATCGGGGAGCTGTTTTTT
CASGLASGRALTIGELFF
>NA|TRBV9|TRBJ2-7|14|NA
TGTGCCAGCAGCGTAGCAGGCAGGGGCTACGAGCAGTACTTC
CASSVAGRGYEQYF
>NA|TRBV13|TRBJ2-7|16|NA
TGTGCCAGCAGCTATCTTCTCCGCGGGGCCACCTACGAGCAGTACTTC
CASSYLLRGATYEQYF
>NA|TRBV4-2|TRBJ1-2|13|NA
TGTGCCAGCAGCCAAAGCCAAAAGGGGGGCTACACCTTC
CASSQSQKGGYTF
>NA|TRBV4-1|TRBJ2-4|15|NA
TGCGCCAGCAGCCAAATTGGACTAGCCAAAAACATTCAGTACTTC
CASSQIGLAKNIQYF
>NA|TRBV4-1|TRBJ1-6|15|NA
TGCGCCAGCAGCCAAGTAAGTCGACTGCTTTCACCCCTCCACTTT
CASSQVSRLLSPLHF
>few|TRBV7-8|TRBJ2-2|15|NA
TGTGCCAGCAGCTTAGCCAGGGTAGGCACCGGGGAGCTGTTTTTT
CASSLARVGTGELFF
>once|TRBV2|TRBJ1-5|14|NA
TGTGCCAGCGCAGTGAGAGGGTCCAATCAGCCCCAGCATTTT
CASAVRGSNQPQHF
>NA|TRBV7-9|TRBJ2-1|15|TRBD2
TGTGCCAGCAGCTTAGGTGGCGGGGGCTACAATGAGCAGTTCTTC
CASSLGGGGYNEQFF
>NA|TRBV7-9|TRBJ2-3|14|TRBD2
TGTGCCAGCAGCTTAGCGGGACTAGTTGATACGCAGTATTTT
CASSLAGLVDTQYF
>NA|TRBV28|TRBJ2-3|16|NA
TGTGCCAGCAGTTTCCTGGGGGCAGCCAGCACAGATACGCAGTATTTT
CASSFLGAASTDTQYF
>NA|TRBV10-1|TRBJ2-1|16|TRBD1
TGCGCCAGGGGCATAAGGACAGGACAGGGGAACAATGAGCAGTTCTTC
CARGIRTGQGNNEQFF
>NA|TRBV11-2|TRBJ2-7|11|NA
TGTGCCAGCAGCCAACATTACGAGCAGTACTTC
CASSQHYEQYF
>NA|TRBV9|TRBJ2-7|13|NA
TGTGCCAGCAGCGCATCAGGGGTCGTCGAGCAGTACTTC
CASSASGVVEQYF
>NA|TRBV7-2|TRBJ2-3|15|TRBD1
TGTGCCAGCAGCTACCAGGGGGCGCTTGGAGATACGCAGTATTTT
CASSYQGALGDTQYF
>NA|TRBV7-2|TRBJ1-2|14|NA
TGTGCCAGCAGCTTAGCGATAGGGGTGAGGGGCTACACCTTC
CASSLAIGVRGYTF
>NA|TRBV28|TRBJ1-2|12|NA
TGTGCCAGCGGTCGGTTCGGCTATGGCTACACCTTC
CASGRFGYGYTF
>NA|TRBV19|TRBJ1-2|13|TRBD1
TGTGCCAGTAGTGCGGGGACAGGGTATGGCTACACCTTC
CASSAGTGYGYTF
>once|TRBV9|TRBJ2-2|14|NA
TGTGCCAGCACCCCGGACAGCAAAGCCGGGGAGCTGTTTTTT
CASTPDSKAGELFF
>NA|TRBV28|TRBJ1-6|16|TRBD1
TGTGCCAGCAGTAGCTGGTTGAGTCAACCAGGGGGGCCCCTCCACTTT
CASSSWLSQPGGPLHF
>NA|TRBV7-9|TRBJ2-1|13|TRBD1
TGTGCCGGGGACAGGGGTCGCCGGAATGAGCAGTTCTTC
CAGDRGRRNEQFF
>NA|TRBV4-2|TRBJ1-6|15|NA
TGTGCCAGCAGCCAAGAGGAGAGCTCTAATTCACCCCTCCACTTT
CASSQEESSNSPLHF
>NA|TRBV7-6|TRBJ2-2|16|TRBD1
TGTGCCAGCAGCTTAGCTACGGGACAGGGTTTGGGGGAGCTGTTTTTT
CASSLATGQGLGELFF
>NA|TRBV5-4|TRBJ2-7|13|TRBD1
TGTGCCAGCAGCTCGGGACAGTTCTACGAGCAGTACTTC
CASSSGQFYEQYF
>NA|TRBV10-1|TRBJ2-1|18|TRBD2
TGCGCCAGCAGTGAAGGGCTAGCGGGAGTAGGCTCCTACAATGAGCAGTTCTTC
CASSEGLAGVGSYNEQFF
>NA|TRBV9|TRBJ1-2|13|NA
TGTGCCAGCAGCGTAGACAGGGACGACGGCTACACCTTC
CASSVDRDDGYTF
>few|TRBV29-1|TRBJ2-3|10|NA
TGCAGCACAAACACAGATACGCAGTATTTT
CSTNTDTQYF
>NA|TRBV27|TRBJ1-4|14|NA
TGTGCCAGCAGCCCCCTGGAGCTTAACGAAAAACTGTTTTTT
CASSPLELNEKLFF
>NA|TRBV5-1|TRBJ2-1|15|NA
TGCGCCAGCAGCACCACCGGGACTGGGGGGAATGAGCAGTTCTTC
CASSTTGTGGNEQFF
>NA|TRBV11-2|TRBJ1-4|15|TRBD1
TGTGCCAGCAGCTTAGTGGGACAGGGTGGTGAAAAACTGTTTTTT
CASSLVGQGGEKLFF
>NA|TRBV27|TRBJ1-1|14|NA
TGTGCCAGCAGTTCAGACCCACAGGTAGGGCAAGCTTTCTTT
CASSSDPQVGQAFF
>NA|TRBV6-4|TRBJ2-3|13|NA
TGTGCCAGCAGTGGGACTCTTGGAGATACGCAGTATTTT
CASSGTLGDTQYF